This passage covers 5 T cell receptor beta chains from one sample sequenced in a study of T cell responses to AZD1222 COVID-19 vaccine. Assay used: immunoSEQ multiplex PCR; TCRdb lists only in-frame clones, some missing. The table lists about 140,000 clones, about 92% of them singletons. Sample: peripheral blood, taken after recovery from COVID-19. The receptor source for this set is an adult who had recovered from COVID-19.

The chain employs TRBV19 and TRBJ2-1; 11 positions agree with TRBD2. This CDR3 is 20 amino acids long. CDR1 is LNHDA and CDR2 is SQIVND in the germline V gene (reference sequence). V lost 2 bases, J lost 4 bases, and 16 bases stayed unmatched. Here the CDR3 DNA reads TGTGCCAGTAGTATACTCCTTACTAGCGGGAGTCAAACGGTATACAATGAGCAGTTCTTC. It encodes CASSILLTSGSQTVYNEQFF. The variable domain in full, completed from reference TRBV19 and TRBJ2-1, reads DGGITQSPKYLFRKEGQNVTLSCEQNLNHDAMYWYRQDPGQGLRLIYYSQIVNDFQKGDIAEGYSVSREKKESFPLTVTSAQKNPTAFYLCASSILLTSGSQTVYNEQFFGPGTRLTVL.

This chain links TRBV6-1 with TRBJ2-2, with 16 bases aligning to TRBD2. There are 17 residues in the CDR3. J was trimmed by 7 bases and V by 3 bases; bases with no gene match: 5. Germline values: CDR1 MNHNS, CDR2 SASEGT. The CDR3 region has the DNA TGTGCCAGCAGTGAGGGACTAGCGGGAGGGCCCAGCGGGGAGCTGTTTTTT. This gives the protein CASSEGLAGGPSGELFF.

This chain joins TRBV29-1 and TRBJ2-1; D possibly uses TRBD1 or TRBD2 (6 bases each). This CDR3 is built from 14 residues. Germline CDR1 is SQVTM and CDR2 is ANQGSEA. V was shortened by 6 bases and J by 1 base, with 13 bases between the two germline ends. CDR3 sequence (DNA): TGCAGCGTCCGCGGGACACGGTCCTACAATGAGCAGTTCTTC. Translated: CSVRGTRSYNEQFF.

The CDR3 here is CASWTGSGANVLTF. CDR3 bases: TGTGCCTCTTGGACCGGCTCTGGGGCCAACGTCCTGACTTTC. J is TRBJ2-6 and V is TRBV6-6, with D unresolved. The V end was cut by 11 bases, the J end by 0 bases, with 11 bases between. This CDR3 spans 14 amino acids. From germline, CDR1 is MNHNY and CDR2 SVGAGI (reference sequence).

This rearrangement joins TRBV10-1 to TRBJ2-7; D is uncertain. Per the germline V gene, CDR1 is WNHNN and CDR2 is SYGVQD (reference sequence). The CDR3 sequence is 14 residues long. V was clipped by 3 bases and J by 0 bases, with 9 bases between them. Here the CDR3 reads CASSDGVASYEQYF. CDR3 nucleotide sequence: TGCGCCAGCAGTGATGGGGTCGCCTCCTACGAGCAGTACTTC.